This T cell receptor beta chain was sequenced for a study of blood T cells in healthy people across ages. This clonotype turned up a few times. Its antigen is undetermined. The CDR3 loop spans 16 amino acids. Trimming removed 3 bases from V and 3 bases from J, with 16 bases in between. Germline CDR1 is SGHAT and CDR2 is FQDESV (reference sequence). For the second PCR, which ran for roughly 6 to 12 cycles, a sample-barcoded 5' primer and a J-beta primer mix were used. All cDNA molecules were each tagged by a template-switch adaptor with 12 random nucleotides. TCRdb analysed the 5' RACE reads with MiXCR anew, one entry per CDR3 protein. The sample holds hundreds of thousands of distinct CDR3 sequences, around half seen once. Broader study findings: Nothing was known about donor CMV status, and this possibly confounded expanded clonotype changes.

This sequence was found in a woman aged 60 to 75 in good health. The sequenced sample consisted of blood. This chain links TRBV11-1 with TRBJ2-3, with D perhaps TRBD1 (5 bases). CDR3 bases: TGTGCCAGCAGCTTCCATCAGGGAATGGGGACAGATACGCAGTATTTT. Translated: CASSFHQGMGTDTQYF.